The rows below give T cell receptor beta chains drawn from one sample of a study of regulatory T cells in long-lasting Graves disease. TCRdb redid the calling of the multiplex PCR reads with MiXCR, one entry per CDR3 protein. In the table there are about 460,000 distinct CDR3 sequences, 22% of which are singletons. The source material was peripheral blood mononuclear cells (PBMCs), sampled when the disease was refractory, from a patient treated with antithyroid drugs. The receptors here all came from a female donor with Graves disease. The conserved cysteine and the conserved F or W are not part of the CDR3 here.

v_gene,CDR3aa
TRBV7-8,ASNSSRTAEAF
TRBV11-2,ASSLEPGRGHEQF
TRBV20-1,SAREPLAGPYEQY
TRBV12-3/TRBV12-4,ASSPLMNTEAF
TRBV7-2,ASSSTVNTEAS
TRBV7-6,ASSSLGLDYEQY
TRBV12-3/TRBV12-4,ASSFKRLGASGQPQH
TRBV7-2,ASSSYNSYEQY
TRBV28,ASSSPDGRGELF
TRBV14,ASSQDPRETLIGYT
TRBV9,ASSSRTGTGSGNTIY
TRBV2,ASTSRTGSSYNEQF
TRBV18,ASSPWTGENTEAF
TRBV10-3,AIRKGLADHQETQY
TRBV6-5,ASSYSAYEQY
TRBV6-5,ASSSIPGPSINSPLH
TRBV15,ATSTGQGTYEQY
TRBV4-1,ASSQRTTNTEAF
TRBV6-2/TRBV6-3,ASKIRSDTGELF
TRBV6-1,ASSQIFQETQH
TRBV12-3/TRBV12-4,ASTPPTGSYEQY
TRBV27,ASRRQANYGYT
TRBV6-5,ASSYSGQPQETQY
TRBV9,ASSDRQAEAGELF
TRBV20-1,SARAGPYEQY
TRBV20-1,SASRGLAGDHRAYEQY
TRBV28,ASSPRSGLSGRRYNEQF
TRBV19,ASSIWLSSNQPQH
TRBV6-1,ASIRGGTGGDEQY
TRBV11-3,ASSPFEGSRYGYT
TRBV28,ASSDLRQGFDGYT
TRBV6-9,ASSYRDSPYEQY
TRBV14,ASSQETGNEEAF
TRBV11-3,ASSANSGVAEKLF
TRBV6-2/TRBV6-3,ASSYSDRPNGYT
TRBV4-1,ASSQKTGYSNQPQH
TRBV6-1,ASSEIQGVNTEAF
TRBV19,ASSWGRTYEQY
TRBV7-2,ASSSWAGGSSEQF
TRBV6-1,ASSQYRAPDTQY
TRBV7-2,ASSLVGGEEQY
TRBV6-1,ASSHALAGGQETQY
TRBV12-3/TRBV12-4,ASSPLAGYTDTQY
TRBV28,ASSQWGDSPLH
TRBV20-1,SARDSGSADEQY